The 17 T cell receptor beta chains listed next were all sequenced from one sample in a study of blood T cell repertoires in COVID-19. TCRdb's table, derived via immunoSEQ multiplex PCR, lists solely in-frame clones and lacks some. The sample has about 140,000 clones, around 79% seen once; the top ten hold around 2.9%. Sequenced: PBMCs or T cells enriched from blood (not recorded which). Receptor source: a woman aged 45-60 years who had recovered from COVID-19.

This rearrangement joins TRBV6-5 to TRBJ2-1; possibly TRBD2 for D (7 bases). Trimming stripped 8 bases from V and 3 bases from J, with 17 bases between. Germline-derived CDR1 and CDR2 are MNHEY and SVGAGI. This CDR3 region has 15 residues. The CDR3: CASVRRGTNYNEQFF. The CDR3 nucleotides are TGTGCCAGCGTTAGAAGGGGGACTAACTACAATGAGCAGTTCTTC.

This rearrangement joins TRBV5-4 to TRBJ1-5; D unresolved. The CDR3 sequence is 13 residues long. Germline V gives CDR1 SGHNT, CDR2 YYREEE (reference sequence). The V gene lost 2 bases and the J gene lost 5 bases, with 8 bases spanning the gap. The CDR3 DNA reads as TGTGCCAGCAGCTTAGCTGGGCATCAGCCCCAGCATTTT. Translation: CASSLAGHQPQHF.

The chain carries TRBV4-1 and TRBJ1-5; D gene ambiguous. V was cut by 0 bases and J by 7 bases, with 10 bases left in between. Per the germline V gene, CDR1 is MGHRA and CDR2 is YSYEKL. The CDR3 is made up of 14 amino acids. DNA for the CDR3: TGCGCCAGCAGCCAAGATGCCGAGGGACAGCCCCAGCATTTT. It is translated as CASSQDAEGQPQHF.

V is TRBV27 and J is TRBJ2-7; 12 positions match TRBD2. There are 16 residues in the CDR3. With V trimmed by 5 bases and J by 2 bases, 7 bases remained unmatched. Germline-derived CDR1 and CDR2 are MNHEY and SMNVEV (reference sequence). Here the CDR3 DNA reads TGTGCCAGCAGTCACCGAGGACTAGCGGGGACCTACGAGCAGTACTTC. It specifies CASSHRGLAGTYEQYF.

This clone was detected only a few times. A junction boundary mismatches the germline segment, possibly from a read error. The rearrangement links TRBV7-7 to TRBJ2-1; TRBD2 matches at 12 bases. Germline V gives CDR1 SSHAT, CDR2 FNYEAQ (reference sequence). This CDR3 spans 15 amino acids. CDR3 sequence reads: CASSRLAGVYNEQFF. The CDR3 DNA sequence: TGTGCTAGCAGCCGACTAGCGGGAGTCTACAATGAGCAGTTCTTC.

The CDR3 spells CASSPGTGGRGYTF. Here the CDR3 DNA reads TGTGCCAGCAGTCCCGGGACAGGGGGGCGAGGCTACACCTTC. The chain has TRBV27 and TRBJ1-2, with 11 positions matching TRBD1. Germline assignment: CDR1 MNHEY and CDR2 SMNVEV (reference sequence). V dropped 5 bases and J dropped 8; count of bases not matched to a gene: 7. The CDR3 loop spans 14 amino acids.

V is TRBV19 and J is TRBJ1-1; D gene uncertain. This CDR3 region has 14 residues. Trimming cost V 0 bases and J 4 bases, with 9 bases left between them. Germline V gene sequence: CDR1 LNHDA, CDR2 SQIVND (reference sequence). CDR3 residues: CASSIDLPGTEAFF. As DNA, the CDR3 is TGTGCCAGTAGTATAGATCTACCGGGCACTGAAGCTTTCTTT. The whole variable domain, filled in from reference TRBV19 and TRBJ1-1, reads DGGITQSPKYLFRKEGQNVTLSCEQNLNHDAMYWYRQDPGQGLRLIYYSQIVNDFQKGDIAEGYSVSREKKESFPLTVTSAQKNPTAFYLCASSIDLPGTEAFFGQGTRLTVV.

Written as DNA, the CDR3 is TGTGCCAGCAGCCAATTAGATGCCACAGATACGCAGTATTTT. Protein product: CASSQLDATDTQYF. V is TRBV7-3 and J is TRBJ2-3, with D unclear. Germline V gives CDR1 SGHTA, CDR2 FQGTGA. V shed 5 bases and J shed 2 bases, with 11 bases lying between them. There are 14 residues in the CDR3.

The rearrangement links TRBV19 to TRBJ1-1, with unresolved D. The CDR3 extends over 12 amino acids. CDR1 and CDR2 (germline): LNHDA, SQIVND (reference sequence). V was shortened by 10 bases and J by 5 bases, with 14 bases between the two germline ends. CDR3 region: CATDGRVTEAFF. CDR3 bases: TGTGCCACCGACGGGCGGGTGACTGAAGCTTTCTTT.

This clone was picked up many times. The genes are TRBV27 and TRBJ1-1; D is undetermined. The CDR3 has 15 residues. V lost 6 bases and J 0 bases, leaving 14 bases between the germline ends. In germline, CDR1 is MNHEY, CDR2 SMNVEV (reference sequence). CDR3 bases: TGTGCCAGCAGCTCGGGGAGGCAAATGAACACTGAAGCTTTCTTT. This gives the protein CASSSGRQMNTEAFF.

The CDR3 reads CAWSGQNNSPLHF. The CDR3 DNA is TGTGCCTGGAGTGGACAGAATAATTCACCCCTCCACTTT. This sequence joins TRBV30 and TRBJ1-6; D might be TRBD1 (5 bases). There are 13 residues in the CDR3. The germline gives CDR1 GTSNPN, CDR2 SVGIG (reference sequence). Trimming shortened V by 1 base and J by 5 bases, and 6 bases separated the two germline ends.

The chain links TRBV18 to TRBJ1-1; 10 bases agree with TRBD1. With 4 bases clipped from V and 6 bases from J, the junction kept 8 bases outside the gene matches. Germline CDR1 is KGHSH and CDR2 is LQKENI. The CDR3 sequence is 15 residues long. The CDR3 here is CASSQFRDRGAEAFF. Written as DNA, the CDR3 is TGTGCCAGCTCACAGTTCCGGGACAGGGGCGCTGAAGCTTTCTTT.

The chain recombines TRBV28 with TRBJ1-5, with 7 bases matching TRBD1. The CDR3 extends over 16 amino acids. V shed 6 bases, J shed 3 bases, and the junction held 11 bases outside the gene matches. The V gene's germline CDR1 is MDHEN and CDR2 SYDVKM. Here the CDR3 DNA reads TGTGCCAGCAGCCTATGGGCCGGACAGGCCAATCAGCCCCAGCATTTT. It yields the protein CASSLWAGQANQPQHF.

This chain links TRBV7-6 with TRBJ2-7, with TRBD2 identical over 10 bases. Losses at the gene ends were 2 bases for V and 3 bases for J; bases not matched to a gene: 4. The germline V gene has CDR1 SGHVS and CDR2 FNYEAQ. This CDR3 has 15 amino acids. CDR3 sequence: CASSLQSGRDYEQYF. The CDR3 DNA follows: TGTGCCAGCAGCTTACAAAGCGGGAGGGACTACGAGCAGTACTTC. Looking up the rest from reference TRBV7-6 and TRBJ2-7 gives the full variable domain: GAGVSQSPRYKVTKRGQDVALRCDPISGHVSLYWYRQALGQGPEFLTYFNYEAQQDKSGLPNDRFSAERPEGSISTLTIQRTEQRDSAMYRCASSLQSGRDYEQYFGPGTRLTVT.

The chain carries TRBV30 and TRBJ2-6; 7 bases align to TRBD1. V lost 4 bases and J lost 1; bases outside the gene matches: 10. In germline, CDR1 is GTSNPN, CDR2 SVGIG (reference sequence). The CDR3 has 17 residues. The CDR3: CAWNPDRVPSGANVLTF. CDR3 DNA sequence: TGTGCCTGGAACCCTGACAGGGTCCCGTCTGGGGCCAACGTCCTGACTTTC.

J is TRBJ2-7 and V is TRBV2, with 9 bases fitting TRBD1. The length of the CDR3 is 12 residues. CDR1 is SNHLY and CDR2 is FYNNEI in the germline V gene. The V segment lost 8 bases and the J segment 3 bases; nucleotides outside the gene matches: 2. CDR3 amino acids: CASGQGLYEQYF. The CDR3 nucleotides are TGTGCCAGCGGACAGGGGCTCTACGAGCAGTACTTC. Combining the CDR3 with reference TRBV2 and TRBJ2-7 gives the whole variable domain EPEVTQTPSHQVTQMGQEVILRCVPISNHLYFYWYRQILGQKVEFLVSFYNNEISEKSEIFDDQFSVERPDGSNFTLKIRSTKLEDSAMYFCASGQGLYEQYFGPGTRLTVT.

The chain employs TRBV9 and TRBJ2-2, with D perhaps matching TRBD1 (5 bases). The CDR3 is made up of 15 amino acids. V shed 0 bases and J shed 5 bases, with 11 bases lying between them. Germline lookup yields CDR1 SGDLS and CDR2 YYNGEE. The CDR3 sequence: CASSVGGSQTGELFF. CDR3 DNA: TGTGCCAGCAGCGTAGGGGGCAGTCAAACCGGGGAGCTGTTTTTT.